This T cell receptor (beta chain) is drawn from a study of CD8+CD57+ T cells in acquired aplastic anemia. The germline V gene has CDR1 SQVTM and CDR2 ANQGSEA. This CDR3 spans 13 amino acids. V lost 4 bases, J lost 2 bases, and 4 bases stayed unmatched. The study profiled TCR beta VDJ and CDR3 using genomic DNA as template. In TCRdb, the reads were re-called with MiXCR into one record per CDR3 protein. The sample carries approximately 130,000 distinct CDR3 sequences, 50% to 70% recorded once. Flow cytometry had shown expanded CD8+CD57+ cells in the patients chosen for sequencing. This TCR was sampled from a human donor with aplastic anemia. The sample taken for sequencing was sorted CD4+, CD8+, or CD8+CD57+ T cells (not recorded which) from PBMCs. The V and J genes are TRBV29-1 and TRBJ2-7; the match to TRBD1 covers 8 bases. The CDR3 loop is CSVGDRTTYEQYF. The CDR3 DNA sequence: TGCAGCGTTGGGGACAGGACAACCTACGAGCAGTACTTC.